A single sample is the source of the 20 T cell receptor beta chains below, sequenced in a study of Ad26.COV2.S vaccination and SARS-CoV-2 variants. The assay was immunoSEQ multiplex PCR, and TCRdb's table has in-frame clones only and misses some. The table records some 190,000 clones, roughly nine tenths of them present only once. Here the sequenced sample was peripheral blood, taken after recovery from COVID-19. Every receptor here comes from a human donor who had recovered from COVID-19.

This rearrangement joins TRBV19 to TRBJ1-1, with TRBD1 matching over 8 bases. The V gene's germline CDR1 is LNHDA and CDR2 SQIVND (reference sequence). J gave up 1 base and V 0 bases, and 1 base lay outside the gene matches. The CDR3 is made up of 15 amino acids. CDR3 protein: CASSIEGTGNTEAFF. CDR3 in DNA: TGTGCCAGTAGTATAGAAGGGACAGGGAACACTGAAGCTTTCTTT.

The chain combines TRBV5-1 with TRBJ2-7; TRBD2 is a possible D gene (6 bases). Germline CDR1 reads SGHRS; CDR2 reads YFSETQ. The CDR3 totals 16 residues. Between the trimmed V and J ends, which lost 4 bases and 3 bases, there was a span of 20 bases. The CDR3 bases are TGCGCCAGCAGCGAACTCCGAGGGAGGTCGGGCTACGAGCAGTACTTC. Its protein product is CASSELRGRSGYEQYF.

V usage is TRBV2 and J usage is TRBJ2-7, with unresolved D. The CDR3 loop spans 12 amino acids. Germline-derived CDR1 and CDR2 are SNHLY and FYNNEI. V was cut by 2 bases and J by 3 bases, with 5 bases left in between. DNA for the CDR3: TGTGCCAGCAGTGAACAATTCTACGAGCAGTACTTC. It specifies CASSEQFYEQYF. The entire variable domain, with the rest obtained from reference TRBV2 and TRBJ2-7, is as follows: EPEVTQTPSHQVTQMGQEVILRCVPISNHLYFYWYRQILGQKVEFLVSFYNNEISEKSEIFDDQFSVERPDGSNFTLKIRSTKLEDSAMYFCASSEQFYEQYFGPGTRLTVT.

This chain uses TRBV2 with TRBJ2-5, with 10 positions matching TRBD1. V gave up 7 bases and J gave up 6 bases; unmatched junction bases: 5. Germline-derived CDR1 and CDR2 are SNHLY and FYNNEI. This CDR3 comprises 13 residues. The CDR3 bases are TGTGCCAGCATCCGGGACAGGGGACAGACCCAGTACTTC. It yields the protein CASIRDRGQTQYF.

The gene calls are TRBV27 and TRBJ1-1; D is unclear. Trimming stripped 0 bases from V and 0 bases from J, with 5 bases between. The germline V gene encodes CDR1 MNHEY and CDR2 SMNVEV (reference sequence). The CDR3 length is 14 residues. This CDR3 is CASSLSVLNTEAFF. The CDR3 DNA reads as TGTGCCAGCAGTTTATCCGTCTTGAACACTGAAGCTTTCTTT.

This chain joins TRBV12-3 or TRBV12-4 and TRBJ2-5, with D unclear. The CDR3 covers 13 residues. Trimming left V 4 bases short and J 5 bases short, with 11 bases between. The CDR3 reads CASSWGSAETQYF. The CDR3 nucleotides read TGTGCCAGCAGTTGGGGTAGTGCGGAGACCCAGTACTTC.

The V gene is TRBV5-4, the J gene TRBJ2-2; D unclear. V lost 2 bases to trimming and J lost 0 bases, with 2 bases between them. CDR1 and CDR2 (germline): SGHNT, YYREEE (reference sequence). The CDR3 contains 13 residues. CDR3: CASSLANTGELFF. The CDR3 nucleotides read TGTGCCAGCAGCTTAGCGAACACCGGGGAGCTGTTTTTT.

This chain joins TRBV7-9 and TRBJ2-3; 7 bases are shared with TRBD2. There are 14 residues in the CDR3. The germline V gene encodes CDR1 SEHNR and CDR2 FQNEAQ (reference sequence). The trim removed 3 bases at V and 3 bases at J, leaving 3 bases unmatched. The DNA for the CDR3 is TGTGCCAGCAGCTTCGTGGGGGGGACAGATACGCAGTATTTT. This translates into CASSFVGGTDTQYF.

V and J are TRBV5-6 and TRBJ1-1; no definite D call. Germline V CDR1 and CDR2: SGHDT, YYEEEE. This CDR3 has 14 amino acids. Trimming left V 4 bases short and J 4 bases short, with 14 bases between. The CDR3 region is CASSVSRLGTEAFF. In DNA, the CDR3 is TGTGCCAGCAGCGTCAGCCGGTTAGGCACTGAAGCTTTCTTT.

This clone was recorded only once. This sequence joins TRBV7-3 and TRBJ2-7, with a weak D call TRBD1 (6 bases). CDR3 length: 14 residues. The V gene's germline CDR1 is SGHTA and CDR2 FQGTGA. Trimming took 2 bases from V and 5 from J, leaving 13 bases between them. CDR3 nucleotides: TGTGCCAGCAGCTTAGGGCGTAGGGGGAACGAGCAGTACTTC. This codes for CASSLGRRGNEQYF. Full variable domain (rest looked up from reference TRBV7-3 and TRBJ2-7): GAGVSQTPSNKVTEKGKYVELRCDPISGHTALYWYRQSLGQGPEFLIYFQGTGAADDSGLPNDRFFAVRPEGSVSTLKIQRTERGDSAVYLCASSLGRRGNEQYFGPGTRLTVT.

The gene calls are TRBV25-1 and TRBJ2-7; 8 positions agree with TRBD1. Germline CDR1 reads MGHDK; CDR2 reads SYGVNS. This CDR3 is built from 14 residues. V shed 6 bases, J shed 7 bases, and the junction held 11 bases outside the gene matches. Written as DNA, the CDR3 is TGTGCCAGCAGGGAACAGGGGGACCTGGGAGAGCAGTACTTC. Protein: CASREQGDLGEQYF.

The chain joins TRBV18 to TRBJ2-5, with D possibly TRBD1 on 6 matching bases. The CDR3 spans 14 residues. CDR1 is KGHSH and CDR2 is LQKENI in the germline V gene. Trimming pared 2 bases from V and 0 bases from J, leaving 7 bases between. The CDR3 region has the DNA TGTGCCAGCTCACCAACAGGGTACCAAGAGACCCAGTACTTC. Amino acids: CASSPTGYQETQYF.

V gene TRBV7-6 combines with J gene TRBJ2-5; D might be TRBD1 (5 bases). The CDR3 has 17 amino acids. V lost 5 bases and J 5 bases, leaving 24 bases between the germline ends. The V gene's germline CDR1 is SGHVS and CDR2 FNYEAQ. The CDR3 coding sequence is TGTGCCAGCAGCCCGGTGTCGACAGTGACCTCATGGGAGACCCAGTACTTC. Its protein is CASSPVSTVTSWETQYF.

The chain recombines TRBV18 with TRBJ2-7; D might be TRBD1 or TRBD2, each matching 5 bases. Deletions cut 1 base from V and 7 bases from J, with 11 bases between. Per germline, CDR1 KGHSH and CDR2 LQKENI. The CDR3 runs 13 residues. The CDR3 loop reads CASSPQTGGEQYF. The CDR3 DNA reads as TGTGCCAGCTCACCACAAACAGGAGGAGAGCAGTACTTC.

J is TRBJ2-1 and V is TRBV11-3; no reliable D call. The V gene lost 0 bases and the J gene lost 3 bases, with 6 bases spanning the gap. The CDR3 has 14 residues. Germline CDR1 is SGHNT and CDR2 is YENEEA. The CDR3 DNA reads TGTGCCAGCAGCTTAGACGTGGACTACAATGAGCAGTTCTTC. It specifies CASSLDVDYNEQFF.

V and J are TRBV7-3 and TRBJ2-1; 11 nucleotides line up with TRBD1. Losses at the gene ends were 0 bases for V and 4 bases for J; bases not matched to a gene: 2. The germline V gene encodes CDR1 SGHTA and CDR2 FQGTGA. The CDR3 extends over 16 amino acids. The CDR3 loop reads CASSLTGQGGYNEQFF. As DNA, the CDR3 is TGTGCCAGCAGCTTAACGGGACAGGGGGGATACAATGAGCAGTTCTTC.

V gene TRBV5-4 combines with J gene TRBJ2-1; tentatively, D is TRBD2 (6 bases). The V gene's germline CDR1 is SGHNT and CDR2 YYREEE (reference sequence). The CDR3 is 15 residues long. V lost 4 bases and J 0 bases, leaving 11 bases between the germline ends. The CDR3 region has the DNA TGTGCCAGCAGCATGCGGGGTAGCTCCTACAATGAGCAGTTCTTC. This sequence encodes CASSMRGSSYNEQFF.

The J gene is TRBJ2-5, the V gene TRBV6-7; the match to TRBD2 covers 15 bases. TRBV6-7 carries the ORF label, with uncertain function. CDR3 length: 18 amino acids. With 9 bases clipped from V and 5 bases from J, the junction kept 16 bases outside the gene matches. The DNA of the CDR3 is TGTGCCAGAACTGTCGGCCAGGGACTAGCGGGAGGTGGGGAGACCCAGTACTTC. It encodes CARTVGQGLAGGGETQYF.

The gene calls are TRBV3-1 (or the pseudogene TRBV3-2) and TRBJ2-7; D ambiguous. This CDR3 region has 14 residues. V was trimmed by 4 bases and J by 6 bases, leaving 16 bases between them. CDR1 is LGHDT, CDR2 YNNKEL, per germline (reference sequence). The DNA for the CDR3 is TGTGCCAGCAGCCCCGGCCATCTATCGCTCGAGCAGTACTTC. This codes for CASSPGHLSLEQYF.

The chain carries TRBV5-1 and TRBJ1-2; TRBD1 matches at 7 bases. The germline CDR1 and CDR2 sequences are SGHRS and YFSETQ. The CDR3 runs to 13 residues. Trimming removed 6 bases from V and 11 bases from J; junction bases left unmatched: 13. The CDR3 region is CASTPPGQNGYTF. The CDR3 region has the DNA TGCGCCAGCACCCCCCCGGGACAGAACGGATACACCTTC.